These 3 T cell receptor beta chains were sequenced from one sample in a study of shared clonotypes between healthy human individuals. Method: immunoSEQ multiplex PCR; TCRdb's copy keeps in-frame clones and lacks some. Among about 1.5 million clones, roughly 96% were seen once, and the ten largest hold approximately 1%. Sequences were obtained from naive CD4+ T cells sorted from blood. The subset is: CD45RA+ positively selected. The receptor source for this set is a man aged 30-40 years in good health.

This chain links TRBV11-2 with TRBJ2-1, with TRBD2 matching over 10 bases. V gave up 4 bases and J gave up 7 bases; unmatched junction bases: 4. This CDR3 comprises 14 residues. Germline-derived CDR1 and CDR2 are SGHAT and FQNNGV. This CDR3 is CASSSSGRVNEQFF. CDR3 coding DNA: TGTGCCAGCAGCTCCAGCGGGAGGGTAAATGAGCAGTTCTTC.

The CDR3 reads CASSQVRPTGSTDTQYF. The CDR3 DNA is TGTGCCAGCAGCCAAGTGAGACCCACTGGGAGCACAGATACGCAGTATTTT. The chain uses TRBV4-2 and TRBJ2-3; no firm D call. The CDR3 loop spans 17 amino acids. The germline V gene encodes CDR1 LGHNA and CDR2 YNFKEQ. V shed 1 base and J shed 0 bases, with 14 bases lying between them.

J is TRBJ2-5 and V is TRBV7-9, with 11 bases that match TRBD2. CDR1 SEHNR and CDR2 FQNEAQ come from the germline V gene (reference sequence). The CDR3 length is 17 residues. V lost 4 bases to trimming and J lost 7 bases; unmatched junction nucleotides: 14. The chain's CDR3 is CASSSSGTSGPSGTQYF. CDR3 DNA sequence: TGTGCCAGCAGCTCCTCCGGGACTAGCGGCCCCAGTGGGACCCAGTACTTC. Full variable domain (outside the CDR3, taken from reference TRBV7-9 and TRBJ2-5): DTGVSQNPRHKITKRGQNVTFRCDPISEHNRLYWYRQTLGQGPEFLTYFQNEAQLEKSRLLSDRFSAERPKGSFSTLEIQRTEQGDSAMYLCASSSSGTSGPSGTQYFGPGTRLLVL.